One sample yielded the 26 T cell receptor beta chains listed below, sequenced in a study of blood T cells in healthy people across ages (dated by TCRdb to between 2015 and 2017). Receptor amplification or capture employed 5' RACE. A second PCR of about 7 to 12 cycles was run with a J-beta primer mix and a sample-barcoded 5' primer. TCRdb took the public reads, trimmed them with fastp at Q25, ran MiXCR for clone calling and kept in-frame beta chains. When rows share a CDR3 protein, they turn into one entry using the most common DNA and genes. This sample lists around 1,900,000 distinct CDR3 sequences; approximately 39% were detected once. The ten most abundant clones make up more than 20% of the sample. The sample comprised blood. The receptors shown here come from a human donor in good health.

V and J are TRBV20-1 and TRBJ1-4; D is unresolved. The CDR3 has 14 residues. V was shortened by 5 bases and J by 7 bases, with 17 bases between the two germline ends. CDR1 is DFQATT and CDR2 is SNEGSKA in the germline V gene (reference sequence). CDR3 sequence reads: CSAPGGVIGEKLFF. The CDR3 nucleotides are TGCAGTGCTCCGGGTGGGGTAATTGGTGAAAAACTGTTTTTT.

The chain is built from TRBV29-1 and TRBJ2-3; 7 bases align to TRBD1. The J segment lost 14 bases and the V segment lost 5 bases, leaving 16 bases of the junction unmatched. CDR3 length equals 13 residues. Germline V lookup: CDR1 SQVTM, CDR2 ANQGSEA. This CDR3 reads CSVWGQTNEKLYF. CDR3 sequence (DNA): TGCAGCGTTTGGGGACAGACGAATGAAAAACTGTATTTT.

This clonotype showed up just a few times. The chain couples TRBV4-1 to TRBJ2-1; 12 bases map to TRBD2. The CDR3 has 16 amino acids. In germline, CDR1 is MGHRA, CDR2 YSYEKL. J gave up 5 bases and V 4 bases, and 6 bases lay outside the gene matches. The CDR3 DNA follows: TGCGCCAGCAGCCGGACTAGCGGGGCCATCGACAATGAGCAGTTCTTC. Its translation is CASSRTSGAIDNEQFF.

V gene TRBV5-1 combines with J gene TRBJ2-3, with D tentatively TRBD1 (5 bases). CDR3 length: 17 residues. Trimming left V 0 bases short and J 1 base short, with 15 bases between. Per germline, CDR1 SGHRS and CDR2 YFSETQ. CDR3 sequence reads: CASSLAWTSKRTDTQYF. CDR3 coding DNA: TGCGCCAGCAGCTTGGCCTGGACATCTAAGCGCACAGATACGCAGTATTTT.

In its sample, this clonotype was seen a few times. One junction end disagrees with the germline gene, perhaps due to a read error. V gene TRBV5-1 combines with J gene TRBJ1-2; D is unresolved. This CDR3 contains 13 residues. Germline CDR1 and CDR2: SGHRS and YFSETQ. In nucleotides, the CDR3 is TGTGCCAGCAGTTTAGCGGCGGGCTTTGGCTACACCTTC. Translated, it gives CASSLAAGFGYTF.

V usage is TRBV12-3 or TRBV12-4 and J usage is TRBJ2-4, with TRBD2 as a possible D gene (6 bases). The J call could be wrong; TRBJ2-5 is a better fit for the DNA end. The CDR3 length is 15 residues. The CDR3 nucleotides read TGTGCCAGCAGCGAACCACCGCGGGGACAAGAGACCCAGTACTTC. Translation gives CASSEPPRGQETQYF.

This clonotype was counted a few times. DNA for the CDR3: TGTGCCAGCAGTTACTCCCCCTCGACAGACAATGAGCAGTTCTTC. It specifies CASSYSPSTDNEQFF. This sequence joins TRBV6-5 and TRBJ2-1, with a weak D call TRBD1 (5 bases). This CDR3 is built from 15 residues. V lost 0 bases to trimming and J lost 5 bases, with 11 bases between them. The germline gives CDR1 MNHEY, CDR2 SVGAGI.

This sequence joins TRBV29-1 and TRBJ2-3, with D possibly matching TRBD2 (5 bases). The CDR3 totals 12 residues. Trimming removed 7 bases at V and 6 bases at J, with 14 bases between. Germline V gives CDR1 SQVTM, CDR2 ANQGSEA. As DNA, the CDR3 is TGCAGCGGAAAGAGGGCGACGGATACGCAGTATTTT. It encodes CSGKRATDTQYF.

This sequence joins TRBV4-2 and TRBJ2-1; 9 nucleotides align to TRBD2. Germline CDR1 and CDR2: LGHNA and YNFKEQ. This CDR3 is built from 15 residues. V gave up 1 base and J gave up 5 bases; unmatched junction bases: 3. This CDR3 reads CASSQVLAGNNEQFF. Here the CDR3 DNA reads TGTGCCAGCAGCCAAGTGCTAGCGGGGAACAATGAGCAGTTCTTC.

This clonotype has only a few counts. This sequence joins TRBV12-3 or TRBV12-4 and TRBJ2-1; D is perhaps TRBD2 (6 bases). CDR3 length: 16 residues. V was clipped by 5 bases and J by 7 bases, with 21 bases between them. The CDR3 reads CASSIPGVRIGNEQFF. DNA for the CDR3: TGTGCCAGCAGTATTCCGGGGGTTAGGATAGGGAATGAGCAGTTCTTC.

The chain combines TRBV7-8 with TRBJ2-1; possibly TRBD2 for D (6 bases). CDR1 SGHVS and CDR2 FQNEAQ come from the germline V gene. V lost 4 bases and J lost 3, with 28 bases in between. The CDR3 contains 20 residues. Here the CDR3 reads CASSSPPGLPRPRDYNEQFF. The CDR3 region has the DNA TGTGCCAGCAGCTCACCCCCCGGGTTACCTAGACCGCGGGACTACAATGAGCAGTTCTTC. Complete variable domain (other parts from reference TRBV7-8 and TRBJ2-1): GAGVSQSPRYKVAKRGQDVALRCDPISGHVSLFWYQQALGQGPEFLTYFQNEAQLDKSGLPSDRFFAERPEGSVSTLKIQRTQQEDSAVYLCASSSPPGLPRPRDYNEQFFGPGTRLTVL.

This chain connects TRBV3-1 to TRBJ2-7; TRBD2 matches 9 bases. J lost 2 bases, V lost 5 bases, and 10 bases had no gene match. CDR1 is LGHDT and CDR2 is YNNKEL in the germline V gene (reference sequence). This CDR3 contains 16 residues. CDR3 amino acids: CASSRSIAGDTYEQYF. CDR3 nucleotide sequence: TGTGCCAGCAGCAGGTCAATAGCGGGGGACACCTACGAGCAGTACTTC.

This chain connects TRBV5-1 to TRBJ2-1; no clear D. The germline V gene encodes CDR1 SGHRS and CDR2 YFSETQ. V was cut by 0 bases and J by 0 bases, with 7 bases left in between. This CDR3 contains 15 residues. CDR3 nucleotides: TGCGCCAGCAGCTTGGTTGTGTTCTCCTACAATGAGCAGTTCTTC. Translating it yields CASSLVVFSYNEQFF.

This chain's CDR3 is CASSRGTSRLDTQYF. The DNA of the CDR3 is TGCGCCAGCAGCCGCGGGACTAGCCGATTAGATACGCAGTATTTT. The chain links TRBV5-1 to TRBJ2-3; 9 bases line up with TRBD2. Germline CDR1 and CDR2: SGHRS and YFSETQ. V trimming: 4 bases; J trimming: 5 bases; junction bases outside the gene matches: 8. The CDR3 sequence is 15 residues long.

This clonotype has more than one count but fewer than ten. This chain uses TRBV29-1 with TRBJ2-5; 7 nucleotides align to TRBD1. CDR1 SQVTM and CDR2 ANQGSEA come from the germline V gene. V was clipped by 5 bases and J by 1 base; unmatched bases: 4. The CDR3 length is 13 residues. This CDR3 is CSVWGQPQETQYF. CDR3 sequence (DNA): TGCAGCGTTTGGGGACAGCCCCAAGAGACCCAGTACTTC. Full variable domain (rest looked up from reference TRBV29-1 and TRBJ2-5): SAVISQKPSRDICQRGTSLTIQCQVDSQVTMMFWYRQQPGQSLTLIATANQGSEATYESGFVIDKFPISRPNLTFSTLTVSNMSPEDSSIYLCSVWGQPQETQYFGPGTRLLVL.

With respect to this clonotype: An end of the junction does not agree with germline; a read error may underlie this. V and J are TRBV11-1 and TRBJ2-3, with 8 bases lining up with TRBD2. The germline V gene has CDR1 SGHAT and CDR2 FQDESV (reference sequence). The CDR3 runs 15 residues. The CDR3: CASSLERESTDMQYF. The CDR3 region has the DNA TGTGCCAGCAGCCTAGAGCGGGAGAGCACAGATATGCAGTATTTT.

The V call is TRBV6-2 or TRBV6-3, the J call TRBJ2-7; either TRBD1 or TRBD2 may supply D (5 bases each). Trimming stripped 5 bases from V and 4 bases from J, with 9 bases between. The CDR3 consists of 12 residues. Per germline, CDR1 MNHEY and CDR2 SVGEGT. The CDR3: CASSKGPYEQYF. CDR3 coding DNA: TGTGCCAGCAGTAAGGGACCGTACGAGCAGTACTTC.

This sequence joins TRBV28 and TRBJ2-2, with D tentatively TRBD1 (6 bases). The CDR3 is 13 amino acids. V was clipped by 7 bases and J by 5 bases, with 11 bases between them. Germline V gene data show CDR1 as MDHEN and CDR2 as SYDVKM. CDR3 sequence: CASKEGGTGELFF. DNA of the CDR3: TGTGCCAGCAAGGAAGGGGGAACCGGGGAGCTGTTTTTT.

V is TRBV7-2 and J is TRBJ2-2; D unclear. Deletions cut 4 bases from V and 5 bases from J, with 5 bases between. CDR1 is SGHTA, CDR2 FQGNSA, per germline. CDR3 length: 12 amino acids. For the CDR3, the DNA is TGTGCCAGCAGCTACCGGACCGGGGAGCTGTTTTTT. Translated, it gives CASSYRTGELFF.

The V gene is TRBV7-2, the J gene TRBJ1-2; 8 nucleotides agree with TRBD1. In germline, CDR1 is SGHTA, CDR2 FQGNSA. The CDR3 has 14 amino acids. Trimming removed 2 bases from V and 4 bases from J; junction bases left unmatched: 3. Here the CDR3 reads CASSLRDRFYGYTF. Written as DNA, the CDR3 is TGTGCCAGCAGCTTACGGGACAGGTTCTATGGCTACACCTTC.

CDR3 sequence reads: CASSPTRTTNTEAFF. The CDR3, as DNA: TGTGCCAGCAGCCCCACCCGGACAACGAACACTGAAGCTTTCTTT. The V and J genes are TRBV7-8 and TRBJ1-1, with a possible D match to TRBD1 (5 bases). The CDR3 loop spans 15 amino acids. From germline, CDR1 is SGHVS and CDR2 FQNEAQ. V was pared by 5 bases and J by 1 base, with 14 bases between.

The chain has TRBV24-1 and TRBJ2-3; TRBD2 might be the D (6 bases). CDR1 is KGHDR, CDR2 SFDVKD, per germline. CDR3 length: 14 residues. Trimming shortened V by 1 base and J by 3 bases, and 7 bases separated the two germline ends. The chain's CDR3 is CATSDLRGTDTQYF. The DNA of the CDR3 is TGTGCCACCAGTGATTTACGGGGGACAGATACGCAGTATTTT.

The chain couples TRBV4-1 to TRBJ1-1; 10 nucleotides agree with TRBD1. V lost 1 base and J lost 6; bases outside the gene matches: 5. Germline V gene sequence: CDR1 MGHRA, CDR2 YSYEKL. The length of the CDR3 is 15 residues. The CDR3 bases are TGCGCCAGCAGCCAAGGTCGACAGGGGGCCTCTGAAGCTTTCTTT. It is translated as CASSQGRQGASEAFF.

This clonotype was recorded a few times. The J gene is TRBJ2-4, the V gene TRBV3-1; TRBD1 matches at 12 bases. The last part of the DNA fits TRBJ2-7 better; the J call may be wrong. The CDR3 has 19 residues. Germline V gives CDR1 LGHDT, CDR2 YNNKEL (reference sequence). CDR3 DNA: TGTGCCAGCAGCCACCCTCAACCGGGACAGGGGGCAGGATCCTACGAGCAGTACTTC. Amino acids: CASSHPQPGQGAGSYEQYF.

CDR3 bases: TGTGCCAGCAGCCCTTACCTCAGGGTTCCCTCCTACGAGCAGTACTTC. It specifies CASSPYLRVPSYEQYF. The chain recombines TRBV7-9 with TRBJ2-7; tentative D call: TRBD1 (5 bases). CDR1 and CDR2 from the germline V gene are SEHNR and FQNEAQ (reference sequence). Trimming removed 5 bases from V and 0 bases from J, with 17 bases in between. This CDR3 is built from 16 residues.

V and J are TRBV4-3 and TRBJ2-7; 13 positions match TRBD2. Trimming took 3 bases from V and 0 from J; bases not matched to a gene: 8. This CDR3 region has 18 residues. CDR1 LGHNA and CDR2 YSLEER come from the germline V gene. For the CDR3, the DNA is TGCGCCAGCAGCCAGGGACTAGCGGGGACTCAGAGCTCCTACGAGCAGTACTTC. This codes for CASSQGLAGTQSSYEQYF.